Each of the 28 T cell receptor beta chains below was sequenced from the same sample in a study of blood T cell repertoires in COVID-19. Assay used: immunoSEQ multiplex PCR; TCRdb lists only in-frame clones, some missing. The sample carries about 330,000 clones, about 90% recorded once. The sequencing sample was made of peripheral blood. These TCRs come from a man aged 18 to 29 who had recovered from COVID-19.

The genes are TRBV19 and TRBJ1-5; 11 nucleotides line up with TRBD1. The CDR3 runs to 19 residues. V was pared by 5 bases and J by 1 base, with 13 bases of the junction left unmatched. Germline CDR1 reads LNHDA; CDR2 reads SQIVND (reference sequence). The CDR3 DNA reads as TGTGCCAGTAGTGAAAGGGACAGGGGGACATCCGGAAGCAATCAGCCCCAGCATTTT. Translating gives CASSERDRGTSGSNQPQHF.

This clone was observed a few times. V gene TRBV20-1 combines with J gene TRBJ1-2; D unresolved. With 6 bases removed from V and 8 bases from J, the gap between germline ends came to 13 bases. Germline V gene lookup returns CDR1 DFQATT and CDR2 SNEGSKA (reference sequence). CDR3 size: 11 residues. Here the CDR3 DNA reads TGCAGTGCAACGGTGCTGGGCGGCTACACCTTC. This sequence encodes CSATVLGGYTF.

This clone came up once. The chain employs TRBV19 and TRBJ2-2, with D tentatively TRBD1 (6 bases). The CDR3 totals 14 residues. In germline, CDR1 is LNHDA, CDR2 SQIVND (reference sequence). V lost 6 bases to trimming and J lost 1 base, with 9 bases between them. In DNA form, the CDR3 reads TGTGCCAGTAGGGGGGCGGGGAACACCGGGGAGCTGTTTTTT. Amino acid sequence: CASRGAGNTGELFF.

In this sample, this clone turned up a few times. The rearrangement uses TRBV7-2 and TRBJ2-7, with TRBD1 as a possible D gene (6 bases). The germline V gene encodes CDR1 SGHTA and CDR2 FQGNSA. This CDR3 region has 14 residues. Trimming shortened V by 5 bases and J by 2 bases, and 13 bases separated the two germline ends. The CDR3 DNA reads as TGTGCCAGCAGCGATACAGGGATCACCTACGAGCAGTACTTC. It yields the protein CASSDTGITYEQYF. The variable domain in full, completed from reference TRBV7-2 and TRBJ2-7, reads GAGVSQSPSNKVTEKGKDVELRCDPISGHTALYWYRQSLGQGLEFLIYFQGNSAPDKSGLPSDRFSAERTGGSVSTLTIQRTQQEDSAVYLCASSDTGITYEQYFGPGTRLTVT.

The chain links TRBV2 to TRBJ2-3; D is possibly TRBD2 (7 bases). V was clipped by 7 bases and J by 1 base, with 12 bases between them. The germline V gene has CDR1 SNHLY and CDR2 FYNNEI. The CDR3 runs to 14 residues. The CDR3 bases are TGTGCCAGCAAGGGGGGGTGGGGCACAGATACGCAGTATTTT. It translates to CASKGGWGTDTQYF.

The chain recombines TRBV2 with TRBJ2-7; 9 bases map to TRBD1. The CDR3 is 15 residues long. V was clipped by 7 bases and J by 6 bases; unmatched bases: 13. Germline V lookup: CDR1 SNHLY, CDR2 FYNNEI. CDR3 region: CASKSVGQGRGEQYF. The CDR3 bases are TGTGCCAGCAAATCGGTCGGACAGGGGAGGGGCGAGCAGTACTTC.

The chain joins TRBV7-9 to TRBJ1-2, with TRBD1 matching 8 bases. Germline assignment: CDR1 SEHNR and CDR2 FQNEAQ (reference sequence). The trim removed 0 bases at V and 6 bases at J, leaving 6 bases unmatched. The CDR3 has 15 amino acids. For the CDR3, the DNA is TGTGCCAGCAGCTTAGCGCAAGCAGGGGGCAATGGCTACACCTTC. Protein: CASSLAQAGGNGYTF.

The chain is built from TRBV9 and TRBJ1-1; 7 bases agree with TRBD1. The germline V gene encodes CDR1 SGDLS and CDR2 YYNGEE. Trimming took 7 bases from V and 3 from J; bases not matched to a gene: 3. The CDR3 has 12 residues. The CDR3 region is CASGQAHTEAFF. The CDR3 DNA is TGTGCCAGCGGACAGGCCCACACTGAAGCTTTCTTT.

This chain uses TRBV3-1 (or the pseudogene TRBV3-2) with TRBJ2-3, with 9 bases aligning to TRBD1. V shed 5 bases, J shed 0 bases, and the junction held 6 bases outside the gene matches. Germline V gives CDR1 LGHDT, CDR2 YNNKEL (reference sequence). This CDR3 has 16 amino acids. The CDR3 nucleotides read TGTGCCAGCAGCTTACGACAGGGGGGCAGCACAGATACGCAGTATTTT. Encoded protein: CASSLRQGGSTDTQYF.

This chain joins TRBV5-1 and TRBJ2-1; 9 positions match TRBD1. Germline CDR1 SGHRS, CDR2 YFSETQ. The CDR3 is 15 residues long. With V trimmed by 0 bases and J by 4 bases, 2 bases remained unmatched. The CDR3 spells CASSLVGQGYNEQFF. The CDR3 region has the DNA TGCGCCAGCAGCTTGGTTGGACAGGGGTACAATGAGCAGTTCTTC. Complete variable domain (other parts from reference TRBV5-1 and TRBJ2-1): KAGVTQTPRYLIKTRGQQVTLSCSPISGHRSVSWYQQTPGQGLQFLFEYFSETQRNKGNFPGRFSGRQFSNSRSEMNVSTLELGDSALYLCASSLVGQGYNEQFFGPGTRLTVL.

The chain uses TRBV3-1 (or the pseudogene TRBV3-2) and TRBJ1-1, with D tentatively TRBD1 (6 bases). Looked up from germline, CDR1 is LGHDT and CDR2 is YNNKEL (reference sequence). With 4 bases removed from V and 0 bases from J, the gap between germline ends came to 12 bases. This CDR3 comprises 15 residues. The CDR3 loop reads CASSPSDRLNTEAFF. The DNA for the CDR3 is TGTGCCAGCAGCCCGTCAGACAGGTTGAACACTGAAGCTTTCTTT.

The chain recombines TRBV5-1 with TRBJ2-2, with D perhaps matching TRBD1 (5 bases). This CDR3 is 14 amino acids long. Germline V gene lookup returns CDR1 SGHRS and CDR2 YFSETQ. Trimming removed 0 bases at V and 7 bases at J, with 10 bases between. The CDR3 spells CASSLEGAIGELFF. The DNA for the CDR3 is TGCGCCAGCAGCTTGGAAGGGGCCATCGGGGAGCTGTTTTTT.

The V and J genes are TRBV7-9 and TRBJ2-5, with D perhaps TRBD2 (6 bases). There are 17 residues in the CDR3. Germline values: CDR1 SEHNR, CDR2 FQNEAQ (reference sequence). The V and J ends lost 2 bases and 4 bases respectively, with 20 bases between them. CDR3 DNA sequence: TGTGCCAGCAGCTTATTCCCCCATAGCGGAATCGTAGAGACCCAGTACTTC. Translating gives CASSLFPHSGIVETQYF.

V gene TRBV3-1 (or the pseudogene TRBV3-2) combines with J gene TRBJ2-1; weak D call: TRBD2 (5 bases). Germline V gene lookup returns CDR1 LGHDT and CDR2 YNNKEL (reference sequence). V lost 0 bases, J lost 5 bases, and 14 bases lay in between. The CDR3 is 16 amino acids. This CDR3 is CASSQDREARNNEQFF. CDR3 DNA: TGTGCCAGCAGCCAAGATCGGGAAGCGAGGAACAATGAGCAGTTCTTC.

The chain couples TRBV10-3 to TRBJ1-2; maybe TRBD1 (6 bases). The germline V gene has CDR1 ENHRY and CDR2 SYGVKD. The CDR3 length is 14 residues. Trimming removed 5 bases from V and 0 bases from J, with 10 bases in between. CDR3 protein: CAISFGQSNYGYTF. CDR3 DNA sequence: TGTGCCATCAGTTTCGGACAGTCTAACTATGGCTACACCTTC.

The chain combines TRBV18 with TRBJ2-1, with D possibly matching TRBD2 (7 bases). The CDR3 extends over 16 amino acids. CDR1 and CDR2 (germline): KGHSH, LQKENI. Trimming shortened V by 3 bases and J by 3 bases, and 15 bases separated the two germline ends. The CDR3 DNA follows: TGTGCCAGCTCACCCGGAGGCGGGGGCTTCTACAATGAGCAGTTCTTC. Translated: CASSPGGGGFYNEQFF.

The chain joins TRBV29-1 to TRBJ1-2, with D hard to call. The V gene lost 5 bases and the J gene lost 5 bases, with 9 bases spanning the gap. The germline CDR1 and CDR2 sequences are SQVTM and ANQGSEA. The CDR3 contains 11 residues. This chain's CDR3 is CSVFREYGYTF. CDR3 coding DNA: TGCAGCGTTTTCCGGGAATATGGCTACACCTTC.

For this clone: The same CDR3 can be traced to other DNA sequences in this sample. This sequence joins TRBV7-2 and TRBJ2-1, with TRBD1 matching over 10 bases. Germline V gives CDR1 SGHTA, CDR2 FQGNSA. V shed 3 bases, J shed 9 bases, and the junction held 2 bases outside the gene matches. The CDR3 spans 13 residues. DNA of the CDR3: TGTGCCAGCAGCTTGGACAGGGGGATTGAGCAGTTCTTC. Its protein product is CASSLDRGIEQFF.

The V gene is TRBV7-9, the J gene TRBJ2-7, with a weak D call TRBD1 (6 bases). CDR3 size: 14 residues. The germline CDR1 and CDR2 sequences are SEHNR and FQNEAQ (reference sequence). Trimming took off 5 bases at V and 5 bases at J, with 16 bases between the two ends. CDR3 protein: CASSQQGYGHEQYF. CDR3 DNA: TGTGCCAGCAGCCAACAGGGTTACGGACACGAGCAGTACTTC.

This clone appeared once. The CDR3 region has the DNA TGTGCCAGCAGTTACATCTCGGGACAGACCCTCGAGCAGTACTTC. Translating it yields CASSYISGQTLEQYF. The chain joins TRBV6-2 or TRBV6-3 to TRBJ2-7; 7 nucleotides match TRBD1. This CDR3 is built from 15 residues. CDR1 and CDR2 (germline): MNHEY, SVGEGT. Trimming at V came to 2 bases and at J to 6 bases, leaving 10 bases not matched to a gene.

This sequence joins TRBV10-3 and TRBJ2-3; 8 bases line up with TRBD1. In germline, CDR1 is ENHRY, CDR2 SYGVKD. The CDR3 is 14 residues long. V lost 6 bases to trimming and J lost 2 bases; unmatched junction nucleotides: 4. The CDR3 reads CAISDRGNTDTQYF. In DNA form, the CDR3 reads TGTGCCATCAGCGACAGGGGAAACACAGATACGCAGTATTTT.

The rearrangement joins TRBV11-1 to TRBJ1-1; D perhaps matches TRBD1 (5 bases). The CDR3 contains 15 residues. Looked up from germline, CDR1 is SGHAT and CDR2 is FQDESV (reference sequence). V was shortened by 2 bases and J by 3 bases, with 13 bases between the two germline ends. The CDR3 DNA sequence: TGTGCCAGCAGCTTAACTAGGACGGGGGACACTGAAGCTTTCTTT. It translates to CASSLTRTGDTEAFF.

The CDR3 DNA reads TGTGCCAGCAGTGAAAGGATCAGGGTTGGGGCCTCGGCAGATACGCAGTATTTT. Translated, it gives CASSERIRVGASADTQYF. V usage is TRBV6-1 and J usage is TRBJ2-3, with D maybe TRBD1 (5 bases). This CDR3 spans 18 amino acids. Germline V gene sequence: CDR1 MNHNS, CDR2 SASEGT. V was pared by 2 bases and J by 4 bases, with 22 bases between.

DNA for the CDR3: TGCGCCAGCAGTTGGACTAGCGGGGGGCCGAGATCCTACGAGCAGTACTTC. Encoded protein: CASSWTSGGPRSYEQYF. V usage is TRBV10-1 and J usage is TRBJ2-7; 14 positions agree with TRBD2. The CDR3 is made up of 17 amino acids. Germline-derived CDR1 and CDR2 are WNHNN and SYGVQD (reference sequence). The trim removed 5 bases at V and 1 base at J, leaving 7 bases unmatched.

The J gene is TRBJ2-7, the V gene TRBV3-1 (or the pseudogene TRBV3-2), with 8 bases identical to TRBD2. V shed 3 bases, J shed 1 base, and the junction held 8 bases outside the gene matches. The CDR3 covers 16 residues. The germline V gene encodes CDR1 LGHDT and CDR2 YNNKEL (reference sequence). This CDR3 is CASSHGSGGPSYEQYF. The CDR3 DNA follows: TGTGCCAGCAGCCATGGTTCGGGAGGGCCTTCCTACGAGCAGTACTTC.

The J gene is TRBJ2-2, the V gene TRBV6-6; 10 bases line up with TRBD2. The V gene's germline CDR1 is MNHNY and CDR2 SVGAGI (reference sequence). After removal of 5 bases from V and 5 bases from J, the junction contained 2 bases not matched to a gene. There are 14 residues in the CDR3. DNA for the CDR3: TGTGCCAGCAGTCCGGGACTAGCGACCGGGGAGCTGTTTTTT. Amino acids: CASSPGLATGELFF.

This clone was seen only once. The chain has TRBV7-9 and TRBJ2-7; 8 bases line up with TRBD1. The CDR3 is 15 residues long. The germline V gene encodes CDR1 SEHNR and CDR2 FQNEAQ (reference sequence). The trim removed 1 base at V and 3 bases at J, leaving 5 bases unmatched. The CDR3 DNA is TGTGCCAGCAGCTTAGGGATTACAGGGGGCTACGAGCAGTACTTC. It codes for CASSLGITGGYEQYF. The variable domain in full, completed from reference TRBV7-9 and TRBJ2-7, reads DTGVSQNPRHKITKRGQNVTFRCDPISEHNRLYWYRQTLGQGPEFLTYFQNEAQLEKSRLLSDRFSAERPKGSFSTLEIQRTEQGDSAMYLCASSLGITGGYEQYFGPGTRLTVT.

V is TRBV5-1 and J is TRBJ2-2; the match to TRBD1 covers 9 bases. This CDR3 spans 15 amino acids. The V and J ends lost 4 bases and 4 bases, in that order; junction bases with no gene match: 5. CDR1 and CDR2 (germline): SGHRS, YFSETQ. The CDR3 protein is CASSAGQGITGELFF. CDR3 DNA: TGCGCCAGCAGCGCCGGACAGGGGATCACCGGGGAGCTGTTTTTT.